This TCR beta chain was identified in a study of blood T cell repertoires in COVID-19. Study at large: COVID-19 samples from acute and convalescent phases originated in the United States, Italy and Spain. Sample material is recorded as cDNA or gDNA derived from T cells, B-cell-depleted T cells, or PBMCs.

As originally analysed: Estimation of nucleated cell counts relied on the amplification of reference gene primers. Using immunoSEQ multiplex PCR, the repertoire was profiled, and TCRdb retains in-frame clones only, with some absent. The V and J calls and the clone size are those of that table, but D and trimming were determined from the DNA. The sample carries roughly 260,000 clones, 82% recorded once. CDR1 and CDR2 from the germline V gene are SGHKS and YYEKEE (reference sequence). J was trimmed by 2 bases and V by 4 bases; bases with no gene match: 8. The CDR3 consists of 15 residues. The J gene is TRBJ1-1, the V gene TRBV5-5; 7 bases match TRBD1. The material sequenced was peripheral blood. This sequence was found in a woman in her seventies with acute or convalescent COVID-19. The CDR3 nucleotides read TGTGCCAGCAGCCCCCGACGGGACAGCAACACTGAAGCTTTCTTT. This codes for CASSPRRDSNTEAFF.